The clone carrying this TCR beta chain came up many times. Its target is unknown. Amplification of TCR beta CDR3 regions was performed using RNA transcripts as template. First-round RT-PCR targeting the TCR CDR3 was performed with the HTBI primer set. TCRdb redid the calling of the multiplex PCR reads with MiXCR, one entry per CDR3 protein. The profile covers fewer than 55,000 distinct CDR3 sequences, with less than 65% appearing a single time and under 35% taken by the ten largest. This sample is part of a study of T cells in Graves' hyperthyroidism and ophthalmopathy. Whole-study results and caveats: Most expanded thyroid clonotypes above 0.001 also appeared in blood.

Absence of ophthalmopathy progression within 18 months defined stable Graves' hyperthyroidism. Diagnosis relied on clinical symptoms, serum thyroxine and TRAb, thyroid ultrasound and orbital computed tomography. This TCR was sampled from a man younger than 35 with Graves' hyperthyroidism. The sequencing input was peripheral blood or thyroid tissue (not recorded which).

The CDR3 DNA reads as TGTGCCAGCAGTCGCTCCTCGGGACAGCATAATTCACCCCTCCACTTT. It yields the protein CASSRSSGQHNSPLHF. This rearrangement joins TRBV6-5 to TRBJ1-6; TRBD1 agrees at 7 bases. CDR3 length: 16 amino acids. Germline CDR1 reads MNHEY; CDR2 reads SVGAGI. Trimming removed 5 bases from V and 5 bases from J; junction bases left unmatched: 9.